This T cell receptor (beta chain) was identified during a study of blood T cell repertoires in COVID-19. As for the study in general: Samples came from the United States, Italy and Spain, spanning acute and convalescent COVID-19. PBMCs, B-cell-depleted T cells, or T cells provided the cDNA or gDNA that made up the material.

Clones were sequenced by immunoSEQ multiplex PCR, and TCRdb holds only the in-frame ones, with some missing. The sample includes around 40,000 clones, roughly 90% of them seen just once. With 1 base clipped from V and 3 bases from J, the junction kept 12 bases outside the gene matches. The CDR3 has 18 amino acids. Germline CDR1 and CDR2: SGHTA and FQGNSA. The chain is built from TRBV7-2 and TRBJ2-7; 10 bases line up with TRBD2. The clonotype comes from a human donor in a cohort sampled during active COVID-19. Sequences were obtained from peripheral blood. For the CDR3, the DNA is TGTGCCAGCAGCTTAGTCGGGGCTAGCGGGGGCTCGAACTACGAGCAGTACTTC. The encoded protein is CASSLVGASGGSNYEQYF.